This entry features one TCR beta chain sequence. Its cognate antigen is unknown. The entry originates in a study of T cells expressing NK-cell markers. TCRdb re-called the 5' RACE reads; every CDR3 protein appears as one record, without DNA. This sample's table reports about 260,000 distinct CDR3 sequences. Study-level findings and limits: Each of roughly six donors carried dominant NKG2C+ clonotypes accounting for about 1.0-8% of CD8+ T cells.

The CDR3 has 14 amino acids. The TCR was taken from a man aged 18 to 30 in good health. The gene calls are TRBV12-3 or TRBV12-4 and TRBJ2-3. Sequenced: blood T cells: a sorted CD56 or NKG2C T cell subset, CD4+ or CD8+ T cells, or bulk PBMC T cells (not recorded which). This CDR3 reads CASSLLTGTDTQYF.